The 30 T cell receptor beta chains given below trace back to one sample, sequenced in a study of cytomegalovirus exposure and HLA in healthy donors. Clones were read by immunoSEQ multiplex PCR, and TCRdb kept only the in-frame ones, dropping some. This table holds some 180,000 clones, around nine tenths found once. The sequenced material came from PBMCs. These TCRs come from a man aged 25 to 40 in good health and CMV-seropositive.

The chain has TRBV27 and TRBJ2-7, with D maybe TRBD2 (5 bases). Trimming cost V 6 bases and J 0 bases, with 12 bases left between them. The CDR3 has 14 amino acids. The germline gives CDR1 MNHEY, CDR2 SMNVEV (reference sequence). The CDR3 spells CASREETSSYEQYF. The CDR3, as DNA: TGTGCCAGCAGGGAGGAAACGAGCTCCTACGAGCAGTACTTC.

The rearrangement joins TRBV5-6 to TRBJ2-1, with TRBD2 identical over 10 bases. V shed 0 bases, J shed 7 bases, and the junction held 4 bases outside the gene matches. Germline CDR1 and CDR2: SGHDT and YYEEEE. The CDR3 sequence is 15 residues long. The CDR3 DNA reads TGTGCCAGCAGCTTGGGACTAGCGGGTACAAATGAGCAGTTCTTC. Its protein is CASSLGLAGTNEQFF.

This chain joins TRBV9 and TRBJ2-5; D might be TRBD1 (6 bases). The CDR3 is 15 amino acids. Germline V gene data show CDR1 as SGDLS and CDR2 as YYNGEE. Trimming shortened V by 3 bases and J by 5 bases, and 17 bases separated the two germline ends. CDR3 coding DNA: TGTGCCAGCAGCGAAGGACAGCTGGAAGGGGAGACCCAGTACTTC. It is translated as CASSEGQLEGETQYF.

The V call is TRBV6-6, the J call TRBJ1-1, with D possibly being TRBD1 (6 bases). The CDR3 is 12 residues long. Germline CDR1 and CDR2: MNHNY and SVGAGI (reference sequence). Trimming shortened V by 10 bases and J by 1 base, and 10 bases separated the two germline ends. The CDR3 loop reads CATQQGNTEAFF. CDR3 sequence (DNA): TGTGCCACCCAACAGGGGAACACTGAAGCTTTCTTT.

The V gene is TRBV7-2, the J gene TRBJ2-5; TRBD2 matches 10 bases. The CDR3 consists of 16 residues. Germline loops: CDR1 SGHTA, CDR2 FQGNSA. Trimming cost V 1 base and J 0 bases; bases outside gene matches: 2. This chain's CDR3 is CASSLGGLADQETQYF. CDR3 in DNA: TGTGCCAGCAGCTTAGGAGGACTAGCGGACCAAGAGACCCAGTACTTC.

The chain is built from TRBV27 and TRBJ1-3; D not resolved. Trimming took off 5 bases at V and 0 bases at J, with 8 bases between the two ends. This CDR3 region has 14 residues. Germline CDR1 and CDR2: MNHEY and SMNVEV (reference sequence). Here the CDR3 reads CASSAGVSGNTIYF. For the CDR3, the DNA is TGTGCCAGCAGTGCCGGGGTCTCTGGAAACACCATATATTTT.

J is TRBJ2-7 and V is TRBV6-5, with D unclear. The V gene's germline CDR1 is MNHEY and CDR2 SVGAGI. Trimming stripped 0 bases from V and 7 bases from J, with 10 bases between. The CDR3 spans 13 residues. CDR3 nucleotide sequence: TGTGCCAGCAGTTACTCACGGCCCGGGGAGCAGTACTTC. Protein sequence: CASSYSRPGEQYF.

The chain couples TRBV7-6 to TRBJ2-1; TRBD2 matches 7 bases. The CDR3 covers 15 residues. CDR1 and CDR2 (germline): SGHVS, FNYEAQ. Unmatched junction bases numbered 4, after V lost 5 bases and J lost 0 bases. The CDR3 region has the DNA TGTGCCAGCAGCCCCGGGACTACCTCCTACAATGAGCAGTTCTTC. It encodes CASSPGTTSYNEQFF. The full variable domain, completed using reference TRBV7-6 and TRBJ2-1, is GAGVSQSPRYKVTKRGQDVALRCDPISGHVSLYWYRQALGQGPEFLTYFNYEAQQDKSGLPNDRFSAERPEGSISTLTIQRTEQRDSAMYRCASSPGTTSYNEQFFGPGTRLTVL.

This clone was counted once. CDR3 nucleotide sequence: TGTGCCAGCAGTTTACTGCCAAAACTATACGAGCAGTACTTC. This sequence encodes CASSLLPKLYEQYF. The V call is TRBV27, the J call TRBJ2-7; no clear D. Germline CDR1 and CDR2: MNHEY and SMNVEV (reference sequence). The length of the CDR3 is 14 residues. The V end lost 2 bases, the J end lost 4 bases, and 12 bases lay between the germline ends.

V usage is TRBV5-1 and J usage is TRBJ2-5; D gene ambiguous. Germline lookup yields CDR1 SGHRS and CDR2 YFSETQ. The CDR3 extends over 14 amino acids. V lost 0 bases to trimming and J lost 3 bases, with 9 bases between them. The CDR3 loop is CASSLGAVKETQYF. In DNA, the CDR3 is TGCGCCAGCAGCTTGGGGGCGGTAAAAGAGACCCAGTACTTC.

CDR3 nucleotide sequence: TGCGCCAGCAGCTTGGCTAGCTCCAGCTCCTACGAGCAGTACTTC. Protein product: CASSLASSSSYEQYF. The rearrangement joins TRBV5-1 to TRBJ2-7; perhaps TRBD2 as D (5 bases). Trimming cost V 0 bases and J 0 bases, with 10 bases left between them. This CDR3 has 15 residues. CDR1 and CDR2 (germline): SGHRS, YFSETQ.

This chain uses TRBV28 with TRBJ2-1, with 7 positions matching TRBD2. This CDR3 is built from 14 residues. The junction had 1 base not matched to a gene; V was cut back by 1 base and J by 4 bases. The V gene's germline CDR1 is MDHEN and CDR2 SYDVKM. The CDR3 nucleotides are TGTGCCAGCAGTTTATCGGGGGGTTACAATGAGCAGTTCTTC. This gives the protein CASSLSGGYNEQFF.

The chain couples TRBV28 to TRBJ1-2, with a weak D call TRBD1 (5 bases). Trimming stripped 6 bases from V and 4 bases from J, with 21 bases between. Germline V gene data show CDR1 as MDHEN and CDR2 as SYDVKM. This CDR3 comprises 16 residues. In nucleotides, the CDR3 is TGTGCCAGCAGGAGCGGGAGGTGGGGCGGGGTCTATGGCTACACCTTC. It is translated as CASRSGRWGGVYGYTF.

This sequence joins TRBV6-5 and TRBJ1-4, with 9 bases that match TRBD1. Germline V lookup: CDR1 MNHEY, CDR2 SVGAGI. The CDR3 spans 15 residues. With 8 bases clipped from V and 8 bases from J, the junction kept 12 bases outside the gene matches. Here the CDR3 reads CASSPAGQGVEKLFF. CDR3 coding DNA: TGTGCCAGCTCCCCGGCGGGACAGGGAGTCGAAAAACTGTTTTTT.

This clone appeared a single time. In DNA form, the CDR3 reads TGCAGCGTTGGCGGGGAAGAGACCCAGTACTTC. It specifies CSVGGEETQYF. The rearrangement joins TRBV29-1 to TRBJ2-5; D is perhaps TRBD2 (6 bases). This CDR3 has 11 amino acids. V was cut by 4 bases and J by 3 bases, with 6 bases left in between. The germline gives CDR1 SQVTM, CDR2 ANQGSEA.

The J gene is TRBJ2-7, the V gene TRBV5-1; either TRBD1 or TRBD2 may fit D (5 bases each). CDR3 length: 14 residues. Deletions cut 4 bases from V and 2 bases from J, with 13 bases between. Germline V gene data show CDR1 as SGHRS and CDR2 as YFSETQ. For the CDR3, the DNA is TGCGCCAGCAGCCCCACCGGGACCCCCTACGAGCAGTACTTC. Protein: CASSPTGTPYEQYF.

The rearrangement joins TRBV20-1 to TRBJ2-5, with D uncertain. The V and J ends lost 7 bases and 5 bases respectively, with 11 bases between them. This CDR3 is 11 amino acids long. Germline V gene data show CDR1 as DFQATT and CDR2 as SNEGSKA (reference sequence). The CDR3 nucleotides are TGCAGTGGTACAGAGAGGGAGACCCAGTACTTC. Translation: CSGTERETQYF.

This clone showed up just once. The gene calls are TRBV5-1 and TRBJ2-2; 10 bases line up with TRBD1. CDR1 and CDR2 from the germline V gene are SGHRS and YFSETQ. V was pared by 0 bases and J by 5 bases, with 4 bases of the junction left unmatched. This CDR3 comprises 16 residues. The CDR3 sequence is CASSLEGQGFTGELFF. DNA of the CDR3: TGCGCCAGCAGCTTGGAGGGACAGGGGTTTACCGGGGAGCTGTTTTTT.

This clone occurred once. The V and J genes are TRBV9 and TRBJ2-1, with TRBD2 identical over 9 bases. The trim removed 0 bases at V and 8 bases at J, leaving 9 bases unmatched. Germline lookup yields CDR1 SGDLS and CDR2 YYNGEE. The CDR3 is made up of 16 amino acids. The CDR3 nucleotides read TGTGCCAGCAGCGTAGTCCTAGCGGGATTTGGAGATGAGCAGTTCTTC. Encoded protein: CASSVVLAGFGDEQFF.

The J gene is TRBJ1-1, the V gene TRBV19; D remains ambiguous. V lost 8 bases, J lost 5 bases, and 18 bases lay in between. This CDR3 is built from 14 residues. CDR1 is LNHDA and CDR2 is SQIVND in the germline V gene (reference sequence). The CDR3 DNA sequence: TGTGCCAGTTCTAAACTCGGAACTCCGACTGAAGCTTTCTTT. Its protein product is CASSKLGTPTEAFF.

The chain recombines TRBV7-9 with TRBJ2-1; 8 nucleotides match TRBD2. This CDR3 comprises 14 residues. The germline V gene encodes CDR1 SEHNR and CDR2 FQNEAQ (reference sequence). V shed 1 base, J shed 8 bases, and the junction held 4 bases outside the gene matches. The CDR3 DNA reads TGTGCCAGCAGCTTAGGGCGGGGGGACGATGAGCAGTTCTTC. It translates to CASSLGRGDDEQFF.

The chain is built from TRBV19 and TRBJ1-2; no definite D call. Germline CDR1 LNHDA, CDR2 SQIVND (reference sequence). The V end lost 8 bases, the J end lost 4 bases, and 20 bases lay between the germline ends. The CDR3 is 15 amino acids. This CDR3 reads CASSPLDLGIYGYTF. The CDR3 nucleotides are TGTGCCAGTTCCCCCCTGGATCTCGGGATCTATGGCTACACCTTC. Variable domain in full (rest from reference TRBV19 and TRBJ1-2): DGGITQSPKYLFRKEGQNVTLSCEQNLNHDAMYWYRQDPGQGLRLIYYSQIVNDFQKGDIAEGYSVSREKKESFPLTVTSAQKNPTAFYLCASSPLDLGIYGYTFGSGTRLTVV.

V gene TRBV30 combines with J gene TRBJ1-1, with D possibly matching TRBD1 (6 bases). Trimming stripped 4 bases from V and 6 bases from J, with 15 bases between. The CDR3 is 13 amino acids. Germline assignment: CDR1 GTSNPN and CDR2 SVGIG (reference sequence). CDR3 loop: CAWTPAGAPEAFF. The CDR3 bases are TGTGCCTGGACTCCGGCGGGGGCACCTGAAGCTTTCTTT.

The rearrangement links TRBV6-5 to TRBJ2-2, with TRBD2 matching over 7 bases. Germline V gene lookup returns CDR1 MNHEY and CDR2 SVGAGI. Unmatched junction bases numbered 6, after V lost 6 bases and J lost 2 bases. This CDR3 has 15 residues. CDR3 in DNA: TGTGCCAGCAGCTCCAGCGGGACCAACACCGGGGAGCTGTTTTTT. Translating gives CASSSSGTNTGELFF.

The chain links TRBV28 to TRBJ2-7; TRBD1 might be the D (7 bases). V was pared by 5 bases and J by 7 bases, with 18 bases between. This CDR3 is 14 amino acids long. From germline, CDR1 is MDHEN and CDR2 SYDVKM. CDR3 amino acids: CASSNAGGISEQYF. The CDR3 DNA is TGTGCCAGCAGTAACGCAGGGGGGATTAGTGAGCAGTACTTC.

This chain links TRBV7-2 with TRBJ1-2; D gene ambiguous. CDR1 is SGHTA and CDR2 is FQGNSA in the germline V gene. The length of the CDR3 is 13 residues. The germline V and J ends were trimmed by 5 bases and 4 bases, with 11 bases remaining between them. The CDR3 region has the DNA TGTGCCAGCAGCGAACAGCCTGGCTATGGCTACACCTTC. It codes for CASSEQPGYGYTF.

The chain combines TRBV19 with TRBJ2-3, with 10 bases aligning to TRBD2. The CDR3 contains 13 residues. Trimming cost V 11 bases and J 3 bases; bases outside gene matches: 5. The germline gives CDR1 LNHDA, CDR2 SQIVND (reference sequence). The CDR3 region has the DNA TGTGCCTCCCGGACTAGCGGTACAGATACGCAGTATTTT. Its protein is CASRTSGTDTQYF. The variable domain in full, completed from reference TRBV19 and TRBJ2-3, reads DGGITQSPKYLFRKEGQNVTLSCEQNLNHDAMYWYRQDPGQGLRLIYYSQIVNDFQKGDIAEGYSVSREKKESFPLTVTSAQKNPTAFYLCASRTSGTDTQYFGPGTRLTVL.

The rearrangement uses TRBV6-5 and TRBJ1-3; D gene uncertain. Germline assignment: CDR1 MNHEY and CDR2 SVGAGI. Trimming left V 4 bases short and J 3 bases short, with 4 bases between. CDR3 size: 12 residues. This chain's CDR3 is CASSSFGNTIYF. CDR3 coding DNA: TGTGCCAGCAGTTCATTTGGAAACACCATATATTTT.

The chain employs TRBV9 and TRBJ1-1; D call uncertain. There are 13 residues in the CDR3. Germline loops: CDR1 SGDLS, CDR2 YYNGEE. Trimming removed 4 bases from V and 5 bases from J, with 12 bases in between. CDR3: CASSPQRGTEAFF. Written as DNA, the CDR3 is TGTGCCAGCAGCCCCCAACGAGGGACTGAAGCTTTCTTT.

V usage is TRBV13 and J usage is TRBJ2-1, with TRBD1 matching 11 bases. CDR3 length: 15 residues. Germline assignment: CDR1 PRHDT and CDR2 FYEKMQ (reference sequence). The V segment lost 5 bases and the J segment 7 bases; nucleotides outside the gene matches: 7. The CDR3 spells CASSTGTGGLNEQFF. Written as DNA, the CDR3 is TGTGCCAGCAGCACCGGGACAGGGGGTTTGAATGAGCAGTTCTTC.